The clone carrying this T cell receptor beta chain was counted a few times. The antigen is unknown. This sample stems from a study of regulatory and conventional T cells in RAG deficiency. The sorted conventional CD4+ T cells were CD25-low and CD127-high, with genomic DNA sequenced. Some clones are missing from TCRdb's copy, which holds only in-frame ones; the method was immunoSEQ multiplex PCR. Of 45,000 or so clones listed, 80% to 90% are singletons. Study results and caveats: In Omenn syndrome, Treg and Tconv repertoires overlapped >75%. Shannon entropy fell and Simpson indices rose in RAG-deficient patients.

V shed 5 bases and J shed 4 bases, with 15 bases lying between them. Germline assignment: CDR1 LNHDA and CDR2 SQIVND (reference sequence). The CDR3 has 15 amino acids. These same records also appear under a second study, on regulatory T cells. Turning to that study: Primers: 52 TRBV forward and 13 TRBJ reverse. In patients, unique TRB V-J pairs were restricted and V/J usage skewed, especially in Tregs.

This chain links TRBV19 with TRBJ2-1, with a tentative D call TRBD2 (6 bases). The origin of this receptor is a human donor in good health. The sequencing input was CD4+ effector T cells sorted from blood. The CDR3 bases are TGTGCCAGTAGTTCCCCGGACTATATATACAATGAGCAGTTCTTC. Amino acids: CASSSPDYIYNEQFF.